Described below is a single T cell receptor (beta chain) sequence and its context. Source study methods: Reference gene primer amplification gave estimated nucleated cell counts. Clones were sequenced by immunoSEQ multiplex PCR, and TCRdb holds only the in-frame ones, with some missing. V and J calls and clone size are those listed in that table; D and trimming were worked out from the DNA. There are about 370,000 clones in the sample; about 90% occur only once, and about 3% lies in the top ten. The CDR3 totals 14 residues. Germline trimming cut 3 bases from V and 4 bases from J; bases unmatched to any gene: 3. Germline loops: CDR1 SGHTA, CDR2 FQGNSA. The sample originates from a study of blood T cell repertoires in COVID-19. Turning to the study itself: From the United States, Italy and Spain came samples of acute and convalescent COVID-19.

The V gene is TRBV7-2, the J gene TRBJ2-5; 9 bases align to TRBD1. The TCR originated in a woman aged 30 to 39 with COVID-19, enrolled during active disease. Sequencing was performed on peripheral blood. This CDR3 is CASSFGTGRETQYF. The DNA for the CDR3 is TGTGCCAGCAGCTTCGGGACAGGGAGAGAGACCCAGTACTTC.